This TCR beta chain was sequenced in a study of blood T cells in healthy people across ages. Whole-study findings and limits: Diversity figures derived from one million T cells were judged to underestimate the true value. Long-lived and aged donors differed, with more naive CD4+ cells and higher diversity in the long-lived.

Germline V gene lookup returns CDR1 DFQATT and CDR2 SNEGSKA (reference sequence). V shed 2 bases and J 2 bases; nucleotides not matched to a gene: 7. The CDR3 consists of 15 residues. In this sample, this clonotype turned up many times. Its specificity is unknown. Using a J-beta primer mix together with a sample-barcoded 5' primer, a second PCR was run for roughly 6 to 11 cycles. TCRdb analysed the 5' RACE reads with MiXCR anew, one entry per CDR3 protein. Of roughly 1,500,000 distinct CDR3 sequences listed, 35% to 45% are singletons. The chain joins TRBV20-1 to TRBJ2-7, with 9 bases lining up with TRBD1. The sample taken for sequencing was blood. The sequence was collected from a woman between 18 and 29 years old in good health. This CDR3 reads CSARNSRDRAYEQYF. The CDR3, as DNA: TGCAGTGCTAGAAACAGCCGGGACAGGGCCTACGAGCAGTACTTC.